Below, 11 T cell receptor beta chains from the same sample are listed, as sequenced in a study of T-cell reconstitution after alpha-beta-depleted transplantation in children. For TCRbeta, the library was prepared with unique molecular identifiers. TCRdb recomputed calls from the PCR reads with MiXCR, one row per CDR3 protein. Here the sample spans 610,000 or so distinct CDR3 sequences, over 25% being singletons. This sample comprised PBMCs, obtained before TCRalphabeta/CD19-depleted stem cell transplant. The receptors were sampled from a boy younger than two with Wiskott-Aldrich syndrome, due to receive a stem cell transplant.

This clonotype was detected a few times. V and J are TRBV5-1 and TRBJ2-7; 14 bases map to TRBD2. CDR1 is SGHRS, CDR2 YFSETQ, per germline. V gave up 4 bases and J gave up 3 bases; unmatched junction bases: 6. The CDR3 totals 16 residues. CDR3 amino acids: CASSGGTSGSIYEQYF. For the CDR3, the DNA is TGCGCCAGCAGCGGAGGGACTAGCGGGAGTATCTACGAGCAGTACTTC.

This clonotype appeared once. The limits of the CDR3 on the DNA are not certain, so only TCRdb's listed CDR3 is given. The rearrangement joins TRBV12-3 or TRBV12-4 to TRBJ1-5; the D call of TRBD1 is as the table states it, not checked on the DNA. The CDR3 spans 16 amino acids, including both terminal residues. The CDR3 here is CASSFGAGAGGQPQHF.

The table lists this clonotype with a few counts. DNA of the CDR3: TGCGCCAGCAGCAGAACAGGAACTTCCTACGAGCAGTACTTC. Residues: CASSRTGTSYEQYF. This chain joins TRBV5-1 and TRBJ2-7; D may be TRBD1 (5 bases). CDR3 length equals 14 residues. V lost 4 bases, J lost 1 base, and 12 bases lay in between. Germline loops: CDR1 SGHRS, CDR2 YFSETQ.

This clonotype has a handful of counts. The chain carries TRBV3-1 and TRBJ1-5; D ambiguous. From germline, CDR1 is LGHDT and CDR2 YNNKEL (reference sequence). The length of the CDR3 is 15 residues. V gave up 1 base and J gave up 1 base, with 8 bases separating them. The DNA for the CDR3 is TGTGCCAGCAGCCAAGTTCCGGTGAGCAATCAGCCCCAGCATTTT. Translation: CASSQVPVSNQPQHF.

CDR3 sequence reads: CASSFRRGDEQYF. CDR3 DNA sequence: TGTGCCAGCAGCTTCCGTCGGGGGGACGAGCAGTACTTC. The chain couples TRBV7-3 to TRBJ2-7, with 7 bases aligning to TRBD2. Trimming at V came to 3 bases and at J to 5 bases, leaving 4 bases not matched to a gene. The CDR3 runs to 13 residues. Germline CDR1 and CDR2: SGHTA and FQGTGA.

The chain is built from TRBV5-1 and TRBJ2-3, with unresolved D. V dropped 2 bases and J dropped 4 bases, with 8 bases sitting between them. The CDR3 contains 13 residues. Germline V gene sequence: CDR1 SGHRS, CDR2 YFSETQ. CDR3 sequence (DNA): TGCGCCAGCAGCTTCTCATCGGCAGATACGCAGTATTTT. This codes for CASSFSSADTQYF.

This clonotype turned up a few times. The rearrangement joins TRBV6-5 to TRBJ2-2, with D perhaps matching TRBD1 (5 bases). Germline assignment: CDR1 MNHEY and CDR2 SVGAGI. The CDR3 contains 14 residues. V lost 6 bases and J lost 5, with 13 bases in between. Written as DNA, the CDR3 is TGTGCCAGCAGATTAGAAAGGGGTACCGGGGAGCTGTTTTTT. Translated, it gives CASRLERGTGELFF.

In this sample, this clonotype turned up a few times. The gene calls are TRBV10-3 and TRBJ2-7; D might be TRBD1 or TRBD2, each matching 5 bases. V was cut by 4 bases and J by 0 bases, with 7 bases left in between. Per the germline V gene, CDR1 is ENHRY and CDR2 is SYGVKD. This CDR3 is built from 13 residues. In DNA, the CDR3 is TGTGCCATCAGTGCCGGGGCCTCCTACGAGCAGTACTTC. It specifies CAISAGASYEQYF.

Details on this clonotype: An end of the junction differs from the germline gene, which may be a read error. This rearrangement joins TRBV28 to TRBJ2-2; D unclear. There are 14 residues in the CDR3. Germline values: CDR1 MDHEN, CDR2 SYDVKM. CDR3 region: CASRSGTNTGELFF. The CDR3 DNA is TGCGCCAGCAGGTCCGGTACGAACACCGGGGAGCTGTTTTTT. The full variable domain, rest sourced from reference TRBV28 and TRBJ2-2, is DVKVTQSSRYLVKRTGEKVFLECVQDMDHENMFWYRQDPGLGLRLIYFSYDVKMKEKGDIPEGYSVSREKKERFSLILESASTNQTSMYLCASRSGTNTGELFFGEGSRLTVL.

The chain couples TRBV19 to TRBJ2-1; D gene unclear. V gave up 2 bases and J gave up 0 bases, with 11 bases separating them. This CDR3 contains 16 residues. CDR1 and CDR2 from the germline V gene are LNHDA and SQIVND (reference sequence). Here the CDR3 reads CASSIRRQSSYNEQFF. The CDR3 region has the DNA TGTGCCAGTAGTATAAGAAGGCAGAGCTCCTACAATGAGCAGTTCTTC.

The chain joins TRBV15 to TRBJ2-5; D is unclear. The V end was cut by 3 bases, the J end by 1 base, with 6 bases between. Germline V CDR1 and CDR2: LNHNV, YYDKDF (reference sequence). The CDR3 totals 13 residues. The CDR3 is CATSRTRQETQYF. In DNA form, the CDR3 reads TGTGCCACCAGCAGGACTCGCCAAGAGACCCAGTACTTC.